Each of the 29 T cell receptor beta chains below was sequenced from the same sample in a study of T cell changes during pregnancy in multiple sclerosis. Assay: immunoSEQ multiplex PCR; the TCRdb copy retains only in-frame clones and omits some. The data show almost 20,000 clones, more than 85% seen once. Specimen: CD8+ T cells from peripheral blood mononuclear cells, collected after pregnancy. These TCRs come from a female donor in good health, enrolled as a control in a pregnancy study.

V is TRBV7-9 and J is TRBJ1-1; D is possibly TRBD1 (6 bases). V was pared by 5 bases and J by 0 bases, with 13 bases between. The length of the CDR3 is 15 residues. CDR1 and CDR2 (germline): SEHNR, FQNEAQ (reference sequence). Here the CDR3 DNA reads TGTGCCAGCAGCCTGAAGGGGGGGGTGAACACTGAAGCTTTCTTT. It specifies CASSLKGGVNTEAFF.

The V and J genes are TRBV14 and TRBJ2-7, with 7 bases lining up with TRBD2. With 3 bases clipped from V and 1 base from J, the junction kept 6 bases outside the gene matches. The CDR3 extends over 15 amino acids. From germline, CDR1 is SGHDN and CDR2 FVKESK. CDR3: CASSQGGYSSYEQYF. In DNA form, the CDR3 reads TGTGCCAGCAGCCAGGGAGGGTATTCATCCTACGAGCAGTACTTC.

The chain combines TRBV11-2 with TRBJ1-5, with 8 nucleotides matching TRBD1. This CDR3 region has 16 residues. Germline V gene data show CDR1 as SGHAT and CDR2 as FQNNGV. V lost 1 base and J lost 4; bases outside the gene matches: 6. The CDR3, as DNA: TGTGCCAGCAGCTTAGGCAGGGGGCAATTGAATCAGCCCCAGCATTTT. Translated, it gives CASSLGRGQLNQPQHF.

The CDR3 loop is CASSEELAANTGELFF. CDR3 nucleotides: TGTGCCAGCAGTGAGGAACTAGCGGCGAACACCGGGGAGCTGTTTTTT. The chain recombines TRBV6-1 with TRBJ2-2; TRBD2 agrees at 8 bases. V was clipped by 3 bases and J by 0 bases; unmatched bases: 3. Germline loops: CDR1 MNHNS, CDR2 SASEGT. This CDR3 comprises 16 residues.

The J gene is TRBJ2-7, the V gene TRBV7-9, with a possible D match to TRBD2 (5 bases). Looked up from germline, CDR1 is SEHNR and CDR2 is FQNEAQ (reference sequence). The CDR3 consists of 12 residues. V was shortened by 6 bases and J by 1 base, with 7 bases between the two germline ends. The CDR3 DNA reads TGTGCCAGCAGTGAGGGATCCTACGAGCAGTACTTC. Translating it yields CASSEGSYEQYF. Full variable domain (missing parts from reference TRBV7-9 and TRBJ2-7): DTGVSQNPRHKITKRGQNVTFRCDPISEHNRLYWYRQTLGQGPEFLTYFQNEAQLEKSRLLSDRFSAERPKGSFSTLEIQRTEQGDSAMYLCASSEGSYEQYFGPGTRLTVT.

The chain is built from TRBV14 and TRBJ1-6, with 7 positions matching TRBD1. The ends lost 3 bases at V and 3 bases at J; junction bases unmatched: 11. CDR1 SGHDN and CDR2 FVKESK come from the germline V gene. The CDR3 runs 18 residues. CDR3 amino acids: CASSHVPGQSSYNSPLHF. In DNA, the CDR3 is TGTGCCAGCAGCCACGTCCCGGGACAGAGTAGCTATAATTCACCCCTCCACTTT.

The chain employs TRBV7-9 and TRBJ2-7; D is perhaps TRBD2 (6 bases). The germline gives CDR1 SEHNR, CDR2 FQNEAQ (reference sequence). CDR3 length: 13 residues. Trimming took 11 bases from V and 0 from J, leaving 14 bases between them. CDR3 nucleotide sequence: TGTGCCGACGGGGTAGCGGACTCCTACGAGCAGTACTTC. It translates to CADGVADSYEQYF.

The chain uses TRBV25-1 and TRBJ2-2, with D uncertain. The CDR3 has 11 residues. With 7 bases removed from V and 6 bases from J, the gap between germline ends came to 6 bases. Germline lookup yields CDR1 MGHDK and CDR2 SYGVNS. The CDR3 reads CASIQAGELFF. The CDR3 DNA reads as TGTGCCAGCATCCAGGCCGGGGAGCTGTTTTTT.

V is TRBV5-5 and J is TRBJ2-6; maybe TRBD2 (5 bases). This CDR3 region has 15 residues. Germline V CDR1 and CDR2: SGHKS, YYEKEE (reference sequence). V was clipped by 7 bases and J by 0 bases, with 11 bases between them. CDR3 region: CASPGIGSGANVLTF. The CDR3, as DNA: TGTGCCAGCCCGGGGATAGGCTCTGGGGCCAACGTCCTGACTTTC.

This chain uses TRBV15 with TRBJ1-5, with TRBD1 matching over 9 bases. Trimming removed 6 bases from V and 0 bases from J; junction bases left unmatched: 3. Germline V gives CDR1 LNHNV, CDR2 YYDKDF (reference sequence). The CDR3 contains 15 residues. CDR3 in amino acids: CATSTGGRSNQPQHF. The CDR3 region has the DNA TGTGCCACCAGTACAGGGGGCCGTAGCAATCAGCCCCAGCATTTT.

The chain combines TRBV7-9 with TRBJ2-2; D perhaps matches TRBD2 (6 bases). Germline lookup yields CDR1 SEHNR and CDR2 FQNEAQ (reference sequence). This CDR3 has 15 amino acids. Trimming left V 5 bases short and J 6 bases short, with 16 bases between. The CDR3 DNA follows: TGTGCCAGCAGCCATGAGGGGAGGCCCGCCGGGGAGCTGTTTTTT. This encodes CASSHEGRPAGELFF.

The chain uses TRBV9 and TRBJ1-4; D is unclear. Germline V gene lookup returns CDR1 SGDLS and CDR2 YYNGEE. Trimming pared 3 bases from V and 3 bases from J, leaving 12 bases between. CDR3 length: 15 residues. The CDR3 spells CASSATPAANEKLFF. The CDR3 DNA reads TGTGCCAGCAGCGCGACCCCGGCGGCTAATGAAAAACTGTTTTTT.

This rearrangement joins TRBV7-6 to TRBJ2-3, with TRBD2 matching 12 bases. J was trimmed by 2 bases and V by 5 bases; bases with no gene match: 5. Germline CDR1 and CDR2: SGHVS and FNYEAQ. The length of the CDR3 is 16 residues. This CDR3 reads CASSPGLAGNTDTQYF. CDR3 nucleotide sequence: TGTGCCAGCAGCCCCGGACTAGCGGGAAACACAGATACGCAGTATTTT. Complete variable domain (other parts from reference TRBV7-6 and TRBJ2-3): GAGVSQSPRYKVTKRGQDVALRCDPISGHVSLYWYRQALGQGPEFLTYFNYEAQQDKSGLPNDRFSAERPEGSISTLTIQRTEQRDSAMYRCASSPGLAGNTDTQYFGPGTRLTVL.

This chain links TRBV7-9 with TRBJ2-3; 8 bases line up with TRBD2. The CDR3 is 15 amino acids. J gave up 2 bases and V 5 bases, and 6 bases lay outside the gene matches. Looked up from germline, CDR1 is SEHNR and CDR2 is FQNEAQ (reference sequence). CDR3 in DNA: TGTGCCAGCAGCCTGCGGGGGGCCTCCACAGATACGCAGTATTTT. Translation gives CASSLRGASTDTQYF.

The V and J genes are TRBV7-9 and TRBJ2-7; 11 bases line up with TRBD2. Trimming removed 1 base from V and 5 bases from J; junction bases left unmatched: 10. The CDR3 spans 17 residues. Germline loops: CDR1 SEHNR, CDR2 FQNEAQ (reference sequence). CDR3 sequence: CASSLVVAGGPRNEQYF. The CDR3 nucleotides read TGTGCCAGCAGCTTAGTAGTAGCGGGAGGGCCTAGGAACGAGCAGTACTTC.

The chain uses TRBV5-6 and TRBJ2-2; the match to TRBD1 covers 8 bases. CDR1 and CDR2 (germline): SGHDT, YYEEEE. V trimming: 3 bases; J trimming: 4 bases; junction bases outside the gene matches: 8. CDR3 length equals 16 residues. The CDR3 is CASSYQGAVVTGELFF. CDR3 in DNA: TGTGCCAGCAGCTATCAGGGGGCAGTAGTCACCGGGGAGCTGTTTTTT.

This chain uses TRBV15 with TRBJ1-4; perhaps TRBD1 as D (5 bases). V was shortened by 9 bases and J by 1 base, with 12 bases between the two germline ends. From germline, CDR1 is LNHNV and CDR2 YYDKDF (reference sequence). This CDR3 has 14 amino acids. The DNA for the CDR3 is TGTGCCACAGGAAGCGGGGGAACTAATGAAAAACTGTTTTTT. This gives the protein CATGSGGTNEKLFF.

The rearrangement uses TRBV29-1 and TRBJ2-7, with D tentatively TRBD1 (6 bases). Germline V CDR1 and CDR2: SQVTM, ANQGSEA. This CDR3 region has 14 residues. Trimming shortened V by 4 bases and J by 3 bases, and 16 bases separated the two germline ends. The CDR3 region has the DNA TGCAGCGTTGGCCAGGCAGGGGTAATCTACGAGCAGTACTTC. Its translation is CSVGQAGVIYEQYF.

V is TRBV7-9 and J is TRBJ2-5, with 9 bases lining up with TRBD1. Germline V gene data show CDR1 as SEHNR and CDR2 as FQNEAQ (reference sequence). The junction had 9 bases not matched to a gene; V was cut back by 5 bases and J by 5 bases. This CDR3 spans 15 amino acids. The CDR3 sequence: CASSREDRGEETQYF. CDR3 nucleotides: TGTGCCAGCAGCAGAGAGGACAGGGGTGAGGAGACCCAGTACTTC.

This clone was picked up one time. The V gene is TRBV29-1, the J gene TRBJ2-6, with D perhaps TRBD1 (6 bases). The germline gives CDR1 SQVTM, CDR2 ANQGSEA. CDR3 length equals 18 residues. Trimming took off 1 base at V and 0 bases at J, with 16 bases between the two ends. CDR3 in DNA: TGCAGCGTTGAAGTCCGACAGGAAAAAGTCTCTGGGGCCAACGTCCTGACTTTC. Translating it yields CSVEVRQEKVSGANVLTF.

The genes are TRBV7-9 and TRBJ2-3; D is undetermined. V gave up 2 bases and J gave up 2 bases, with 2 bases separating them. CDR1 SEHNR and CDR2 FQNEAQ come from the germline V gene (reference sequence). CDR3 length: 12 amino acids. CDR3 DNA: TGTGCCAGCAGCTTATACACAGATACGCAGTATTTT. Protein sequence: CASSLYTDTQYF.

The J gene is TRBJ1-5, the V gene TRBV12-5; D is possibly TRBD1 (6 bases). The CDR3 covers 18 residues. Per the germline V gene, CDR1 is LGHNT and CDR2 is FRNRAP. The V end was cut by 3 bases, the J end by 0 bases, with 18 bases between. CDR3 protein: CASGFTIRDTDSNQPQHF. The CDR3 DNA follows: TGTGCTAGTGGTTTTACCATCCGGGACACTGATAGCAATCAGCCCCAGCATTTT.

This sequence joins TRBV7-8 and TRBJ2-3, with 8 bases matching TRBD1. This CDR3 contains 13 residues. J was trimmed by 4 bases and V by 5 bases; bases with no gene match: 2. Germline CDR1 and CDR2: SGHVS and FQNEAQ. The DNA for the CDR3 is TGTGCCAGCAGCGCGGACAGGGCAGATACGCAGTATTTT. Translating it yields CASSADRADTQYF.

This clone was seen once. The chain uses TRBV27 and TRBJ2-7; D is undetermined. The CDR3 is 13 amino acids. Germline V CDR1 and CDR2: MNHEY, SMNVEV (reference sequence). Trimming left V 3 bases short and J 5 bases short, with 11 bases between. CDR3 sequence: CASSFGHSNEQYF. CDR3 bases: TGTGCCAGCAGTTTTGGTCACAGTAACGAGCAGTACTTC.

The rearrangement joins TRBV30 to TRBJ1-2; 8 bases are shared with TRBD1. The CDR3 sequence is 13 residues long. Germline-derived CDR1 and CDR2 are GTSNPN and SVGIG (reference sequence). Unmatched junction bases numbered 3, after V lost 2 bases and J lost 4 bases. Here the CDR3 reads CAWSSGTGYGYTF. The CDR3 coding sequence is TGTGCCTGGAGTTCCGGGACAGGCTATGGCTACACCTTC.

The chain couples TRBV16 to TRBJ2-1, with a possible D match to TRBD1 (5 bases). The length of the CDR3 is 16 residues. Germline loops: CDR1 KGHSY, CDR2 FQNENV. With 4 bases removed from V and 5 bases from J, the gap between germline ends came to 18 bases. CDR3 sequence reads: CASSPLTGNGDNEQFF. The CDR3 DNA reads TGTGCCAGCAGCCCCCTAACAGGTAACGGTGACAATGAGCAGTTCTTC. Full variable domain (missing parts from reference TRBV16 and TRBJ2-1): GEEVAQTPKHLVRGEGQKAKLYCAPIKGHSYVFWYQQVLKNEFKFLISFQNENVFDETGMPKERFSAKCLPNSPCSLEIQATKLEDSAVYFCASSPLTGNGDNEQFFGPGTRLTVL.

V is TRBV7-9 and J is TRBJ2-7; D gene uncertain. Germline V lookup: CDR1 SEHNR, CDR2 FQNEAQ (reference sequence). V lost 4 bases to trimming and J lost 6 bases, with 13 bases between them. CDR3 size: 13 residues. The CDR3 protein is CASSSPMGSEQYF. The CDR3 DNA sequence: TGTGCCAGCAGCTCCCCCATGGGCTCCGAGCAGTACTTC.

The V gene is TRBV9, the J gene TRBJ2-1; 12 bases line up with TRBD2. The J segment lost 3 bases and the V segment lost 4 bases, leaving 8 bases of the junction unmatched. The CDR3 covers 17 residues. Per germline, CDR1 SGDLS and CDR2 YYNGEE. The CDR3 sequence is CASSLQTSGSLYNEQFF. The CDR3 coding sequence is TGTGCCAGCAGCCTTCAGACTAGCGGGAGCCTCTACAATGAGCAGTTCTTC. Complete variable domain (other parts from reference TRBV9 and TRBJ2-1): DSGVTQTPKHLITATGQRVTLRCSPRSGDLSVYWYQQSLDQGLQFLIQYYNGEERAKGNILERFSAQQFPDLHSELNLSSLELGDSALYFCASSLQTSGSLYNEQFFGPGTRLTVL.

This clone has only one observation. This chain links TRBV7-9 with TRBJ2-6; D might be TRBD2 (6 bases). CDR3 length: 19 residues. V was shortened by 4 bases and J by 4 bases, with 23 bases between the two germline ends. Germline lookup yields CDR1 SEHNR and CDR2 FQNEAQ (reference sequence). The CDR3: CASSSPTPVYRGGANVLTF. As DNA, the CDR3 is TGTGCCAGCAGCTCCCCCACCCCAGTCTACCGGGGGGGGGCCAACGTCCTGACTTTC.